Each of the 3 T cell receptor beta chains below was sequenced from the same sample in a study of blood T cells in healthy people across ages. Through a sample-barcoded 5' primer and a J-beta primer mix, a second PCR was run for about 6 to 11 cycles. TCRdb re-called the 5' RACE reads through MiXCR, storing one row per CDR3 protein. The sample has roughly 1,500,000 distinct CDR3 sequences; around 39% are singletons. Sequences were obtained from blood. Receptor source: a woman in her late teens or twenties in good health.

This clonotype showed up just a few times. The chain combines TRBV9 with TRBJ2-3; 7 nucleotides align to TRBD1. The trim removed 2 bases at V and 4 bases at J, leaving 7 bases unmatched. Germline-derived CDR1 and CDR2 are SGDLS and YYNGEE. The CDR3 extends over 15 amino acids. This chain's CDR3 is CASSVETGYPDTQYF. The CDR3 nucleotides read TGTGCCAGCAGCGTCGAGACAGGGTACCCAGATACGCAGTATTTT.

The rearrangement uses TRBV6-5 and TRBJ2-1; 7 nucleotides line up with TRBD2. The CDR3 totals 14 residues. Germline CDR1 reads MNHEY; CDR2 reads SVGAGI. J gave up 11 bases and V 0 bases, and 7 bases lay outside the gene matches. The CDR3 loop reads CASSYSGAGEQQFF. The CDR3 coding sequence is TGTGCCAGCAGTTACTCTGGGGCGGGGGAACAGCAGTTCTTC.

The chain links TRBV10-3 to TRBJ2-7; the match to TRBD2 covers 9 bases. The V and J ends lost 11 bases and 1 base, in that order; junction bases with no gene match: 12. Germline CDR1 and CDR2: ENHRY and SYGVKD. The CDR3 loop spans 15 amino acids. Here the CDR3 reads CAAKLTAGGSYEQYF. The CDR3 DNA reads TGTGCCGCCAAACTTACAGCGGGAGGTTCCTACGAGCAGTACTTC.